This T cell receptor (beta chain) is drawn from a study of cytomegalovirus exposure and HLA in healthy donors. Study results and limitations: There were reportedly fewer N-insertions in an Asian-associated ancestry cluster than the roughly 670-donor mean, in a later analysis.

PCR primers comprised 60 Vbeta and 13 Jbeta primers. Method: immunoSEQ multiplex PCR; TCRdb's copy keeps in-frame clones and lacks some. Counted here are about 85,000 clones, more than 60% occurring once; the ten biggest clones make up about 2.1%. As concerns this clone: The target antigen is unknown.

CDR1 is SGHVS and CDR2 is FQNEAQ in the germline V gene. The CDR3 extends over 14 amino acids. V was trimmed by 6 bases and J by 6 bases, leaving 16 bases between them. Sequencing used PBMCs. This chain links TRBV7-8 with TRBJ2-3; no reliable D call. The receptor was derived from a boy aged 5-17 years in good health and CMV-seronegative. The CDR3 nucleotides are TGTGCCAGCAGGGTCCGTGGCGGCTCTGATACGCAGTATTTT. It codes for CASRVRGGSDTQYF.